This T cell receptor beta chain comes out of a study of technical replicates of blood from a handful of donors. From germline, CDR1 is MNHEY and CDR2 SVGAGI. The CDR3 runs to 14 residues. The trim removed 5 bases at V and 6 bases at J, leaving 9 bases unmatched. Using immunoSEQ multiplex PCR, the repertoire was profiled, and TCRdb retains in-frame clones only, with some absent. The table lists about 81,000 clones, approximately 75% of them singletons. The sample was PBMCs. This TCR came from a human donor in good health. Some clones in this sample may be carry-over from other donors' samples. The chain is built from TRBV6-5 and TRBJ2-7, with 8 bases aligning to TRBD2. CDR3: CASSGTSEASEQYF. CDR3 DNA: TGTGCCAGCAGTGGGACTAGTGAGGCCAGCGAGCAGTACTTC.